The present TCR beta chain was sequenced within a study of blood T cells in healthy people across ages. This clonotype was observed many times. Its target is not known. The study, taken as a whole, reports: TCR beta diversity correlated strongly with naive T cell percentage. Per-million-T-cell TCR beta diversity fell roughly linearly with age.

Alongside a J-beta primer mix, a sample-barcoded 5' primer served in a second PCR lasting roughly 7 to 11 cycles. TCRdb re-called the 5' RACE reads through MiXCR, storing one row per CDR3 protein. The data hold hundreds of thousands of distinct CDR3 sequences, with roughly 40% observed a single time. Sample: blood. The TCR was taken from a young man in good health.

The CDR3 loop reads CASSQPLGLRYEQYF. CDR3 sequence (DNA): TGTGCCAGCAGCCAGCCCCTAGGGCTCCGCTACGAGCAGTACTTC. V gene TRBV3-1 combines with J gene TRBJ2-7; no clear D gene. V lost 3 bases, J lost 3 bases, and 15 bases lay in between. Per the germline V gene, CDR1 is LGHDT and CDR2 is YNNKEL (reference sequence). The CDR3 has 15 residues.